This T cell receptor beta chain was captured in a study of blood T cell repertoires in COVID-19. The wider study: Acute-phase and convalescent COVID-19 samples originated in the United States, Italy and Spain. Sources were T cells, B-cell-depleted T cells, or PBMCs; the material itself was cDNA or gDNA.

In the authors' workflow: The authors estimated nucleated cell counts from reference gene primer amplification. Libraries were prepared by immunoSEQ multiplex PCR; TCRdb keeps only in-frame clonotypes and omits some of them. Clone size and V and J calls were adopted from that table, with D and trimming inferred from the DNA. The sample contains some 180,000 clones, around 89% of which appear only once. The CDR3 spans 13 residues. Germline-derived CDR1 and CDR2 are MNHNY and SVGAGI (reference sequence). V shed 6 bases and J 3 bases; nucleotides not matched to a gene: 5. The sequenced sample consisted of peripheral blood. The clonotype comes from a man aged 45-65 years who had recovered from COVID-19. The chain combines TRBV6-6 with TRBJ2-7, with 7 bases that match TRBD2. The CDR3 DNA reads TGTGCCAGCAGCCCCGGGACTAACTACGAGCAGTACTTC. This sequence encodes CASSPGTNYEQYF.